Listed here are 26 T cell receptor beta chains from one sample, sequenced in a study of blood T cell repertoires in COVID-19. Sequencing used immunoSEQ multiplex PCR; TCRdb keeps in-frame clones, though not all of them. This sample carries fewer than 30,000 clones, 81% of them seen once, and the ten largest clones take 45% to 60%. The specimen was peripheral blood. These receptors were collected from a man aged 50 or older with active or convalescent COVID-19.

This sequence joins TRBV28 and TRBJ2-3, with D possibly being TRBD1 (5 bases). This CDR3 contains 14 residues. V gave up 1 base and J gave up 3 bases, with 8 bases separating them. The germline V gene encodes CDR1 MDHEN and CDR2 SYDVKM. The CDR3: CASSLSRATDTQYF. CDR3 DNA: TGTGCCAGCAGTTTATCCAGGGCTACAGATACGCAGTATTTT.

V is TRBV5-5 and J is TRBJ1-2; weak D call: TRBD1 (5 bases). Germline V gene lookup returns CDR1 SGHKS and CDR2 YYEKEE (reference sequence). The V and J ends lost 0 bases and 3 bases respectively, with 12 bases between them. This CDR3 has 15 amino acids. CDR3 nucleotide sequence: TGTGCCAGCAGCTTGGCCCCTTGGGGGGACTATGGCTACACCTTC. This codes for CASSLAPWGDYGYTF.

The chain uses TRBV6-1 and TRBJ1-6; 10 bases match TRBD1. V lost 0 bases and J lost 9; bases outside the gene matches: 2. This CDR3 comprises 15 residues. Germline V lookup: CDR1 MNHNS, CDR2 SASEGT. The CDR3 loop is CASSEATGGVSPLHF. The DNA for the CDR3 is TGTGCCAGCAGTGAAGCGACAGGGGGCGTTTCACCCCTCCACTTT.

J is TRBJ2-3 and V is TRBV27, with a possible D match to TRBD2 (5 bases). This CDR3 spans 15 amino acids. Between the trimmed V and J ends, which lost 8 bases and 4 bases, there was a span of 19 bases. The germline gives CDR1 MNHEY, CDR2 SMNVEV (reference sequence). The CDR3 DNA reads as TGTGCCAGCTGCCCCGGGGTAGGAGTCGCAGATACGCAGTATTTT. It translates to CASCPGVGVADTQYF.

The chain has TRBV12-5 and TRBJ2-1; maybe TRBD1 (6 bases). The CDR3 runs 16 residues. Germline V gene lookup returns CDR1 LGHNT and CDR2 FRNRAP. Trimming shortened V by 5 bases and J by 0 bases, and 14 bases separated the two germline ends. The CDR3 DNA follows: TGTGCTAGTGGTCCGCACGGGACACGCTCCTACAATGAGCAGTTCTTC. Translating it yields CASGPHGTRSYNEQFF.

V gene TRBV5-1 combines with J gene TRBJ1-6; 7 nucleotides agree with TRBD1. Losses at the gene ends were 3 bases for V and 5 bases for J; bases not matched to a gene: 11. Germline V CDR1 and CDR2: SGHRS, YFSETQ. The CDR3 is 17 residues long. The chain's CDR3 is CASSSLGGAGDNSPLHF. Written as DNA, the CDR3 is TGCGCCAGCAGCTCCCTAGGGGGCGCCGGGGATAATTCACCCCTCCACTTT.

This sequence joins TRBV7-2 and TRBJ1-2, with 7 bases lining up with TRBD1. Germline V lookup: CDR1 SGHTA, CDR2 FQGNSA. This CDR3 contains 15 residues. With 1 base clipped from V and 2 bases from J, the junction kept 4 bases outside the gene matches. The CDR3 loop reads CASSLGGTENYGYTF. In nucleotides, the CDR3 is TGTGCCAGCAGCTTAGGGGGGACAGAGAACTATGGCTACACCTTC.

The chain links TRBV6-5 to TRBJ1-1; no firm D call. Trimming removed 7 bases from V and 8 bases from J, with 11 bases in between. This CDR3 is 11 amino acids long. Germline V gene lookup returns CDR1 MNHEY and CDR2 SVGAGI. The CDR3 here is CASNIDREAFF. DNA for the CDR3: TGTGCCAGCAATATCGATCGGGAAGCTTTCTTT.

The CDR3 nucleotides are TGTGCCAGCAGGCGGACTAGCGGAACCTACGAGCAGTACTTC. This codes for CASRRTSGTYEQYF. The rearrangement joins TRBV6-5 to TRBJ2-7, with TRBD2 matching over 10 bases. The CDR3 runs 14 residues. V lost 6 bases, J lost 2 bases, and 4 bases stayed unmatched. Germline assignment: CDR1 MNHEY and CDR2 SVGAGI.

This clone was recorded a few times. This rearrangement joins TRBV6-5 to TRBJ2-7; 9 nucleotides agree with TRBD2. J lost 6 bases, V lost 8 bases, and 11 bases had no gene match. The CDR3 is 14 amino acids. The germline gives CDR1 MNHEY, CDR2 SVGAGI. The CDR3 bases are TGTGCCAGCGTAGAGTCCAGCGGGGGGAGCGAGCAGTACTTC. Its translation: CASVESSGGSEQYF.

This clone is a singleton in its sample. The V call is TRBV19, the J call TRBJ2-2; TRBD1 aligns across 9 bases. The CDR3 has 13 amino acids. Germline CDR1 reads LNHDA; CDR2 reads SQIVND (reference sequence). V lost 4 bases and J lost 9; bases outside the gene matches: 3. CDR3 DNA sequence: TGTGCCAGTAGTAGCACAGGGGGCTGGGAGCTGTTTTTT. Translated, it gives CASSSTGGWELFF.

This clone was observed once. The chain couples TRBV11-2 to TRBJ2-1; D not resolved. The germline V and J ends were trimmed by 5 bases and 7 bases, with 12 bases remaining between them. The germline V gene has CDR1 SGHAT and CDR2 FQNNGV. CDR3 length: 13 residues. The CDR3 is CASSPLSRNEQFF. The CDR3 DNA reads as TGTGCCAGCAGCCCCTTGTCCCGGAATGAGCAGTTCTTC.

The chain carries TRBV14 and TRBJ2-4, with 8 bases that match TRBD1. Germline assignment: CDR1 SGHDN and CDR2 FVKESK. V trimming: 2 bases; J trimming: 0 bases; junction bases outside the gene matches: 9. CDR3 size: 18 residues. CDR3 residues: CASSQRATGALAKNIQYF. DNA of the CDR3: TGTGCCAGCAGCCAACGGGCGACAGGGGCCTTAGCCAAAAACATTCAGTACTTC.

This chain links TRBV11-3 with TRBJ1-4, with D hard to call. This CDR3 is 13 amino acids long. V gave up 2 bases and J gave up 8 bases, with 9 bases separating them. Germline V gene sequence: CDR1 SGHNT, CDR2 YENEEA. The chain's CDR3 is CASSLFPREKLFF. CDR3 nucleotides: TGTGCCAGCAGCTTATTCCCCCGGGAAAAACTGTTTTTT.

This sequence joins TRBV11-2 and TRBJ1-1, with TRBD1 identical over 7 bases. V shed 2 bases and J 8 bases; nucleotides not matched to a gene: 5. Germline V gives CDR1 SGHAT, CDR2 FQNNGV. The CDR3 loop spans 13 amino acids. CDR3: CASSLQGVSEAFF. As DNA, the CDR3 is TGTGCCAGCAGCTTACAGGGGGTAAGCGAAGCTTTCTTT.

The chain recombines TRBV5-1 with TRBJ2-7; D is uncertain. The CDR3 sequence is 14 residues long. Trimming removed 0 bases at V and 2 bases at J, with 9 bases between. Germline V lookup: CDR1 SGHRS, CDR2 YFSETQ. CDR3 coding DNA: TGCGCCAGCAGCTTGGTACAACCTCCCTACGAGCAGTACTTC. Its protein product is CASSLVQPPYEQYF.

This clone was seen only a few times. The CDR3 coding sequence is TGTGCCAGCTCACCATTCCCGGGACAGGGGTTCCAAGGGATTGAAGCTTTCTTT. This sequence encodes CASSPFPGQGFQGIEAFF. The chain links TRBV18 to TRBJ1-1, with 10 bases matching TRBD1. The CDR3 extends over 18 amino acids. V was pared by 2 bases and J by 7 bases, with 16 bases of the junction left unmatched. CDR1 and CDR2 from the germline V gene are KGHSH and LQKENI.

V gene TRBV7-2 combines with J gene TRBJ2-3; 9 bases map to TRBD2. CDR3 length: 18 amino acids. Losses at the gene ends were 5 bases for V and 6 bases for J; bases not matched to a gene: 18. Looked up from germline, CDR1 is SGHTA and CDR2 is FQGNSA. In DNA, the CDR3 is TGTGCCAGCAGCGTAACGGCTAGCGGGGTGAACCTGATGGATACGCAGTATTTT. Protein sequence: CASSVTASGVNLMDTQYF.

The sample holds a few counts of this clone. The gene calls are TRBV5-1 and TRBJ1-2, with a tentative D call TRBD1 (6 bases). V lost 2 bases and J 8 bases, leaving 13 bases between the germline ends. CDR3 length equals 13 residues. The germline gives CDR1 SGHRS, CDR2 YFSETQ. CDR3 loop: CASSLRGTYGYTF. As DNA, the CDR3 is TGCGCCAGCAGCTTAAGGGGGACGTACGGCTACACCTTC. The whole variable domain, filled in from reference TRBV5-1 and TRBJ1-2, reads KAGVTQTPRYLIKTRGQQVTLSCSPISGHRSVSWYQQTPGQGLQFLFEYFSETQRNKGNFPGRFSGRQFSNSRSEMNVSTLELGDSALYLCASSLRGTYGYTFGSGTRLTVV.

This clone was seen only once. This sequence joins TRBV11-3 and TRBJ2-1, with a tentative D call TRBD1 (7 bases). V dropped 3 bases and J dropped 9 bases, with 18 bases sitting between them. CDR3 length: 15 amino acids. Germline V CDR1 and CDR2: SGHNT, YENEEA. The CDR3 here is CASSFSPGGSGEQFF. In DNA form, the CDR3 reads TGTGCCAGCAGCTTTTCGCCAGGGGGGTCGGGTGAGCAGTTCTTC.

The chain recombines TRBV27 with TRBJ1-6, with 8 bases fitting TRBD1. Germline V lookup: CDR1 MNHEY, CDR2 SMNVEV (reference sequence). This CDR3 has 14 residues. After removal of 6 bases from V and 8 bases from J, the junction contained 6 bases not matched to a gene. This chain's CDR3 is CASSLDREDSPLHF. CDR3 DNA sequence: TGTGCCAGCAGCCTGGACAGGGAGGATTCACCCCTCCACTTT.

CDR3 coding DNA: TGTGCCACTACCCCGGGACAGGGACGGAATGAGCAGTTCTTC. It encodes CATTPGQGRNEQFF. This sequence joins TRBV24-1 and TRBJ2-1; TRBD1 matches 9 bases. This CDR3 contains 14 residues. Germline CDR1 and CDR2: KGHDR and SFDVKD. Germline trimming cut 10 bases from V and 7 bases from J; bases unmatched to any gene: 10.

This clone was seen a few times. The V call is TRBV19, the J call TRBJ2-7, with 11 nucleotides matching TRBD1. The junction had 6 bases not matched to a gene; V was cut back by 5 bases and J by 6 bases. Germline V gives CDR1 LNHDA, CDR2 SQIVND (reference sequence). This CDR3 is 14 amino acids long. The CDR3 bases are TGTGCCAGTAGTCCTGGACAGGGGGCGGCCGAGCAGTACTTC. The encoded protein is CASSPGQGAAEQYF.

This chain joins TRBV2 and TRBJ1-1; D ambiguous. Germline V gives CDR1 SNHLY, CDR2 FYNNEI. V was trimmed by 5 bases and J by 1 base, leaving 11 bases between them. This CDR3 spans 14 amino acids. CDR3 residues: CASSPTVPNTEAFF. The CDR3 bases are TGTGCCAGCAGTCCAACGGTTCCGAACACTGAAGCTTTCTTT.

The V gene is TRBV6-5, the J gene TRBJ2-3; 7 bases match TRBD2. This CDR3 is 14 amino acids long. CDR1 and CDR2 (germline): MNHEY, SVGAGI. V shed 6 bases and J 9 bases; nucleotides not matched to a gene: 12. The CDR3 nucleotides are TGTGCCAGCAGCCTCGGCGCAGGGAGGGACACGCAGTATTTT. Translating gives CASSLGAGRDTQYF.

The chain carries TRBV4-1 and TRBJ2-6; D not resolved. The V end was cut by 1 base, the J end by 10 bases, with 5 bases between. This CDR3 has 12 amino acids. The germline V gene encodes CDR1 MGHRA and CDR2 YSYEKL. In nucleotides, the CDR3 is TGCGCCAGCAGCCAAGTTTTAAACGTCCTGACTTTC. Translation: CASSQVLNVLTF.